This TCR beta chain was captured by sequencing in a study of blood T cell repertoires in COVID-19. Study details: The study drew acute and convalescent COVID-19 samples from the United States, Italy and Spain. In each case, the material was cDNA or gDNA derived from T cells, B-cell-depleted T cells, or PBMCs.

The CDR3 contains 16 residues. J lost 4 bases, V lost 3 bases, and 9 bases had no gene match. Germline lookup yields CDR1 KGHSH and CDR2 LQKENI. In the original workflow: For nucleated cells, counts were estimated from reference gene primer amplification. Produced via immunoSEQ multiplex PCR; TCRdb's table is partial and in-frame only. That table is the source of V, J and clone size, and D and trimming were worked out from the DNA. The data show 100,000 to 150,000 clones, about four fifths seen once. The sample comprised peripheral blood. The TCR was taken from a woman aged 45-65 years with acute or convalescent COVID-19. The rearrangement links TRBV18 to TRBJ2-1, with 7 nucleotides matching TRBD2. CDR3 bases: TGTGCCAGCTCACCCTTGGGAGGGCAGGGTTACAATGAGCAGTTCTTC. This encodes CASSPLGGQGYNEQFF.